The next 6 T cell receptor beta chains were all read from a single sample in a study of cytomegalovirus exposure and HLA in healthy donors. The study ran its PCR with 60 Vbeta and 13 Jbeta primers. Using immunoSEQ multiplex PCR, the repertoire was profiled, and TCRdb retains in-frame clones only, with some absent. The table includes 88,000 or so clones, around 60% detected once. The sequenced sample was PBMCs. The receptor set was obtained from a male donor in good health and CMV-seropositive.

The genes are TRBV10-3 and TRBJ2-7; 10 bases match TRBD1. Germline assignment: CDR1 ENHRY and CDR2 SYGVKD. After removal of 8 bases from V and 1 base from J, the junction contained 5 bases not matched to a gene. The CDR3 consists of 14 residues. This chain's CDR3 is CAIQLGQGSYEQYF. CDR3 DNA: TGTGCCATCCAGTTGGGACAGGGGTCCTACGAGCAGTACTTC.

The rearrangement joins TRBV5-8 to TRBJ2-7; no definite D call. The V and J ends lost 0 bases and 2 bases respectively, with 9 bases between them. The CDR3 has 14 amino acids. Germline assignment: CDR1 SGHTS and CDR2 YDEGEE. CDR3 coding DNA: TGTGCCAGCAGCTTGGGACACCACCCCTACGAGCAGTACTTC. Translating gives CASSLGHHPYEQYF.

The chain has TRBV5-1 and TRBJ2-3, with 12 bases fitting TRBD1. The germline CDR1 and CDR2 sequences are SGHRS and YFSETQ. Germline trimming cut 2 bases from V and 2 bases from J; bases unmatched to any gene: 12. This CDR3 has 19 amino acids. The DNA for the CDR3 is TGCGCCAGCAGCTTTGGTCGGGGGACAGGGGGCAAAAACACAGATACGCAGTATTTT. Translating it yields CASSFGRGTGGKNTDTQYF. Full variable domain (rest looked up from reference TRBV5-1 and TRBJ2-3): KAGVTQTPRYLIKTRGQQVTLSCSPISGHRSVSWYQQTPGQGLQFLFEYFSETQRNKGNFPGRFSGRQFSNSRSEMNVSTLELGDSALYLCASSFGRGTGGKNTDTQYFGPGTRLTVL.

The chain has TRBV5-1 and TRBJ2-3; a possible D gene is TRBD2 (6 bases). Trimming pared 4 bases from V and 5 bases from J, leaving 14 bases between. Germline-derived CDR1 and CDR2 are SGHRS and YFSETQ. The CDR3 is 14 residues long. The CDR3 DNA follows: TGCGCCAGCAGCCGCATTGGAGGGCAAGATACGCAGTATTTT. It encodes CASSRIGGQDTQYF.

The rearrangement joins TRBV5-1 to TRBJ2-5; D is perhaps TRBD1 (6 bases). V was clipped by 0 bases and J by 2 bases, with 14 bases between them. The germline CDR1 and CDR2 sequences are SGHRS and YFSETQ. The CDR3 totals 16 residues. The CDR3 nucleotides are TGCGCCAGCAGCTTGGCTCGGCAGGGGCAACAAGAGACCCAGTACTTC. Its translation is CASSLARQGQQETQYF.

The chain recombines TRBV18 with TRBJ2-3; maybe TRBD2 (6 bases). The CDR3 has 15 amino acids. Germline CDR1 and CDR2: KGHSH and LQKENI. V shed 3 bases and J shed 3 bases, with 13 bases lying between them. DNA for the CDR3: TGTGCCAGCTCACCCAAGCGGGCACGGACAGATACGCAGTATTTT. It is translated as CASSPKRARTDTQYF.